Detailed here is one TCR beta chain. In the same sample, other DNA sequences code for this CDR3. Only in-frame clones appear in the TCRdb table, and some are missing; sequencing was by immunoSEQ multiplex PCR. The sample includes some 530,000 clones, over 70% of them seen just once. The data derive from a study of shared clonotypes between healthy human individuals. Germline loops: CDR1 DFQATT, CDR2 SNEGSKA (reference sequence). The CDR3 totals 10 residues. Trimming removed 6 bases at V and 6 bases at J, with 6 bases between. This receptor was taken from a woman in her thirties or forties in good health. Some clones in this sample may be carry-over from other donors' samples. Input material: PBMCs. The chain has TRBV20-1 and TRBJ2-1, with no clear D. The CDR3 spells CSALVNEQFF. The CDR3 region has the DNA TGCAGTGCCCTAGTCAATGAGCAGTTCTTC.